This T cell receptor (beta chain) was documented in a study of T-cell memory formation after mild COVID-19. Losses at the gene ends were 5 bases for V and 0 bases for J; bases not matched to a gene: 7. The CDR3 is made up of 15 amino acids. Looked up from germline, CDR1 is MNHEY and CDR2 is SMNVEV (reference sequence). Using its own MiXCR run on the 5' RACE reads, TCRdb lists one record per CDR3 protein. The sample lists 150,000 or so distinct CDR3 sequences; about 14% were seen once. The sample holds a few counts of this clonotype. This sequence originates from an adult woman who had mild COVID-19 (a few samples of this study predate the infection). Cell type and time point are not known. Sequencing used PBMCs or a T cell subset sorted from them (not recorded which). The rearrangement uses TRBV27 and TRBJ2-7; 7 bases agree with TRBD2. The CDR3 sequence: CASSPLAVSSYEQYF. The CDR3 nucleotides are TGTGCCAGCAGTCCTCTAGCGGTTAGCTCCTACGAGCAGTACTTC.